This T cell receptor (beta chain) is from a study of blood T cell repertoires in COVID-19. Study-level background: Spain, Italy and the United States supplied samples that represented acute and convalescent COVID-19. Sources were T cells, B-cell-depleted T cells, or PBMCs; the material itself was cDNA or gDNA.

Sequenced by immunoSEQ multiplex PCR; TCRdb stores in-frame clones only, minus some. The sample includes 90,000 to 100,000 clones, around 88% seen only once; the top ten take about 17%. V was trimmed by 2 bases and J by 7 bases, leaving 9 bases between them. Germline V gene lookup returns CDR1 MNHEY and CDR2 SVGAGI. CDR3 length: 14 amino acids. Seattle cases were enrolled at active infection and followed longitudinally. The receptor comes from a woman aged 60-70 years with COVID-19, enrolled during active disease. The sequencing input was peripheral blood. The V gene is TRBV6-5, the J gene TRBJ1-6, with D possibly being TRBD1 (6 bases). Here the CDR3 reads CASSYGQFNSPLHF. The CDR3 nucleotides read TGTGCCAGCAGTTACGGACAGTTCAATTCACCCCTCCACTTT.